The clone carrying this T cell receptor (beta chain) was seen more than once but under ten times. What it recognizes is unknown. This specimen comes from a study of beta chain features in type 1 diabetes. Study-wide results and caveats: A possible short-template PCR bias applies equally to patients and controls.

All of the isolated RNA was reverse transcribed, so expressed TCRB transcripts were sequenced. Samples of naive, central memory and regulatory T cells yielded a mean of about 3.8 million reads. The table came from immunoSEQ multiplex PCR; TCRdb's copy has only in-frame clones and leaves some out. Among around 290,000 clones listed, under 8.5% were seen once. CDR3 size: 13 residues. Trimming stripped 5 bases from V and 5 bases from J, with 12 bases between. Germline V lookup: CDR1 SGHTA, CDR2 FQGNSA. The V call is TRBV7-2, the J call TRBJ1-1; a possible D gene is TRBD1 (5 bases). The sample comprised central memory CD4+ T cells from blood. The clonotype originates from a woman between 18 and 29 years old in good health. CDR3 nucleotides: TGTGCCAGCAGCCAGAGGGGTGGGACTGAAGCTTTCTTT. Protein sequence: CASSQRGGTEAFF.